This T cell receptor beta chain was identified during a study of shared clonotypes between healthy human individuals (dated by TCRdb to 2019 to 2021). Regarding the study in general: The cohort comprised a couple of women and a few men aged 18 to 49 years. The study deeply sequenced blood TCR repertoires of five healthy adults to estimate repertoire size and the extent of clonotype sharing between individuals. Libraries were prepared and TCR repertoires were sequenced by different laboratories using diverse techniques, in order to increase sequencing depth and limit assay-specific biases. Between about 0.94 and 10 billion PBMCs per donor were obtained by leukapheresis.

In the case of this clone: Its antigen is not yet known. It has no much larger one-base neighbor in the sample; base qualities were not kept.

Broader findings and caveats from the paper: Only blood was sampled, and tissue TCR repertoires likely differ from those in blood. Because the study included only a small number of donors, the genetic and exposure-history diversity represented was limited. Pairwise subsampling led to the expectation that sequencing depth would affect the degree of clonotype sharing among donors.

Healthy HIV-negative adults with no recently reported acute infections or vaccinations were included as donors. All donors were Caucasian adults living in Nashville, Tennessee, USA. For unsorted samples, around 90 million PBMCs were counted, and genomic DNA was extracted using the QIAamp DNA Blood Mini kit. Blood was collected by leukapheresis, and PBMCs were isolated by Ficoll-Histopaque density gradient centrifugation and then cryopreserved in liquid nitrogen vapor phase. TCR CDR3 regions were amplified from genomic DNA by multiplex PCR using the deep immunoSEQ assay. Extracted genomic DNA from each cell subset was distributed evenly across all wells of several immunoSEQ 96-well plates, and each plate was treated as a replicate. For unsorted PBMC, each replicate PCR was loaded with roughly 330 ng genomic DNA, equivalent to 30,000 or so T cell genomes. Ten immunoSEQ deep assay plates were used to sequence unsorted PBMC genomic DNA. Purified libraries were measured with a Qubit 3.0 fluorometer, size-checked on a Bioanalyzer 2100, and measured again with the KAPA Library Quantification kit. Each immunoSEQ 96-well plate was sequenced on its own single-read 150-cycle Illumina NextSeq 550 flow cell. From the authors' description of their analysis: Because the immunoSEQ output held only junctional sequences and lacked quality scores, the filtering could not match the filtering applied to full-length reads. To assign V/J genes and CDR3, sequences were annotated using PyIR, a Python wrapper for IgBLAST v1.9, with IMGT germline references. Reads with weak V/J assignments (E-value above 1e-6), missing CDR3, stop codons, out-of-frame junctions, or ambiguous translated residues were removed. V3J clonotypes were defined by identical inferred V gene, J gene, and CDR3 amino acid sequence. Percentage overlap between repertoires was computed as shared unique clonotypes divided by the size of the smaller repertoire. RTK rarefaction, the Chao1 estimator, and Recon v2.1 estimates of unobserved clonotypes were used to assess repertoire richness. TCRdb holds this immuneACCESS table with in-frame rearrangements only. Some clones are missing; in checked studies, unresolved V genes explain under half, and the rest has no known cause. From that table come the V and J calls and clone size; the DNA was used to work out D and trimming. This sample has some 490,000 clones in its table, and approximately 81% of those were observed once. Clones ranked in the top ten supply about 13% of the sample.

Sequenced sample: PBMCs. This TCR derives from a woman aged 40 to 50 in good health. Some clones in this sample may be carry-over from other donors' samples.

In nucleotide form, the sequence is TGTGCCAGCAGTTTGACCTACAATGAGCAGTTCTTC. This translates into CASSLTYNEQFF. The V and J genes are TRBV28 and TRBJ2-1; no D gene is confidently identified. Taken from cysteine to phenylalanine, the CDR3 has 12 residues. Only the CDR3 part of the read is kept: 36 bases, read in frame from the first base. The junction carries 2 bases between V and J, which are trimmed by 3 bases and 2 bases respectively. CDR1 and CDR2 are drawn from the germline V gene: MDHEN, SYDVKM.